This T cell receptor beta chain was retrieved from a study of cytomegalovirus exposure and HLA in healthy donors (TCRdb year 2017). Regarding the research as a whole: An earlier analysis of roughly 610 of the donors reported approximately 280 Gb of sequence data and 95 million to 130 million unique TCR beta sequences obtained from about 200 million T cells. Among some 400 genotyped donors of the cohort, an average of around 220,000 unique TCR beta nucleotide sequences was sequenced per donor, of which about 18% were non-productive. HLA typing included class I and class II loci at four-digit resolution. Donor age, sex, ethnicity and CMV serostatus were compiled together with the repertoire data. Along with the approximately 700-subject first cohort, a separate validation cohort of more than 90 different subjects was used. To study patterns of TCR occurrence, a later analysis re-analyzed previously published TCR beta repertoires from under 750 donors and added high-resolution HLA genotyping. The study profiled the T cell repertoires of 500 to 800 subjects by immunosequencing and related them to cytomegalovirus serostatus. Every discovery cohort repertoire had been produced on one sequencing platform. A later genetic analysis used genome-wide SNP genotypes for about three fifths of the 666 donors, treating that subset as a discovery cohort. The number of donors typed differed by locus, with 629-630 for A, B, C, DRB1 and DQB1, more than 500 for DQA1, about 610 for DPA1, and 472 for DPB1. High-throughput TCR immunosequencing, statistical association of individual TCRs with disease status, and machine learning were combined to predict cytomegalovirus infection status. The study aimed to test whether cataloging public T cell receptors could reveal signatures of past pathogen exposure. In an earlier analysis of over 550 of the donors, high-throughput TCR beta sequencing was used to judge whether each TCR beta V gene segment behaved as functional or pseudogenic. Rather than drawing on any new phenotypic data, the later analysis identified candidate immune exposures from TCR beta sequences and the way those sequences occurred across donors. Of the 300 to 500 genotyped donors, 70% to 90% were placed in the genetic ancestry cluster associated with self-reported Caucasian donors. An early release that covered roughly 600 HLA-typed donors contained 250 to 350 gigabases of sequencing data and tens of millions of unique TCR sequences. Because of strong linkage in the cohort, 4 to 6 DR-DQ haplotypes were treated as single units for association and clustering. The paper as a whole reports these results and caveats: A further reported finding was that TCR beta sequences accurately predicted the HLA-A and HLA-B alleles for most subjects in the first cohort. Most TCR sequences were seen in very few donors, while some public TCRs were found in many individuals. An earlier analysis of 587 of the donors showed that most TCR beta V segments appeared in productive rearrangements either about 87% or about 30% of the time, which broadly matched IMGT annotations. According to a later analysis, most CMV-associated TCR beta chains appeared to be HLA-restricted, and the HLA associations seemed to be driven largely by CMV exposure. In vitro tests confirmed that a few of the cytomegalovirus-associated TCR beta chains recognize cytomegalovirus antigens. The presence/absence analyses assumed that sequencing depth was roughly uniform across donors, and that assumption may not be true. A total of 150 to 200 TCR beta chains were listed by the study as associated with cytomegalovirus. In a later analysis, TCR association rates were found to vary across HLA loci, with the most associated TCRs seen for DRB1 alleles and the fewest for HLA-C alleles. Because the 87-base-pair reads could not distinguish some IMGT-functional V segments, including TRBV6-2 and TRBV6-3, those segments were excluded. In a later analysis, several top co-occurrence clusters were reported to appear linked to parvovirus B19, influenza, CMV and Epstein-Barr virus. A later analysis found that HLA-associated TCR beta chains were more clonally expanded and had lower generation probabilities than equally common non-associated chains. When HLA alleles, especially DR and DQ, strongly co-occurred, attributing TCR associations to individual alleles was difficult. The classifier was reported to diagnose cytomegalovirus status with high specificity and sensitivity in both the original cohort and the validation cohort. Because HLA typing was unavailable for some donors at each locus, only the typed subset was used in association tests. It was suggested by the authors that the approach could potentially be generalized to other disease states and immunological phenotypes. The only immune exposure information available for the cohort was CMV serostatus. The sequencing pipeline was judged likely to have produced a cluster of highly shared sequence variants as a technical artifact. Only TCR beta chains were sequenced in this cohort, and the absence of alpha or paired-chain data limited detectable features. In a later analysis, about 16,000 TCR beta sequences were associated with specific HLA alleles at a false discovery rate of 0.05. Correlated functional status among segregating V segments might reflect linkage disequilibrium, but an unknown experimental factor could not be ruled out. In a later genetic analysis, a missense DCLRE1C variant was associated with V-gene and J-gene trimming of TCR beta chains, and the association was replicated in an independent cohort. Some 16 rarely observed V segments, including chromosome 9 orphons, were excluded from the earlier analysis of approximately 500 of the donors because counts were too low. In a later genetic analysis, fewer N-insertions in productive TCRs were reported among donors in an Asian-associated ancestry cluster than the roughly 700-donor mean.

The cohort was made up of 500 to 850 healthy bone marrow donors. Cohort members were all nominally healthy when sampled, although unrecorded immune exposures were likely present. The donor was CMV seronegative and was included in the group of 352 seronegative cohort members. A peripheral blood sample was provided by each donor, and peripheral blood mononuclear cells were used for TCR beta sequencing. The Qiagen DNeasy Blood Extraction Kit was used to extract genomic DNA from the blood cell samples. CDR1 and CDR2 are drawn from the germline V gene: SGHAT, FQNNGV. V was cut back by 5 bases and J by 6 bases, leaving a gap of 19 bases between them. Taken from cysteine to phenylalanine, the CDR3 has 15 residues. Kept here is only the CDR3 DNA, which spans 45 bases and is read in frame from base 1. Libraries were prepared through the immunoSEQ multiplex PCR assay. For the multiplex PCR, a mixture combining 60 forward primers for TCR Vbeta segments and 13 reverse primers for TCR Jbeta segments was used. Amplification of the CDR3 region of rearranged TCR beta genes was performed with a multiplex PCR assay on genomic DNA. The Illumina HiSeq System was used to sequence the amplified TCR beta libraries as 87-base-pair reads. From the authors' description of their analysis: A later analysis tallied some 79 million unique TCR beta chains across the approximately 670 repertoires, and 10 million to 11 million of those chains were shared by two or more donors. Raw reads were error-corrected and collapsed into unique sequences by a nearest-neighbor algorithm in which closely related sequences were merged to remove PCR and sequencing errors. To assign V, D and J gene segments, CDR3 sequences were aligned to IMGT reference sequences. For a sequence to be retained, a match of at least six nucleotides to both a V gene segment and a J gene segment was required. A rearrangement counted as productive if the CDR3 had no stop codons and remained in frame with V and J, and every other rearrangement counted as non-productive. Following IMGT convention, CDR3 was defined as the stretch from the second conserved V-encoded cysteine to the conserved J-encoded phenylalanine. Sequences without an unambiguous match to a single V gene segment were excluded from the earlier analysis of approximately 560 of the donors. In an earlier analysis of approximately 610 of the donors, V segments were called functional above 56.7% productive rearrangements and were called segregating when the between-donor standard deviation exceeded 5%. A statistical classification framework was built for diagnosing cytomegalovirus status from the catalog of TCR beta chain sequences. In a later analysis, TCR nucleotide sequences were compared against IMGT/GENE-DB human TR gene sequences so that V and J genes could be assigned. A later analysis assigned CDR3 sequences and most-parsimonious VDJ recombination scenarios with the TCRdist pipeline. In a later analysis, each TCR beta chain was defined by its CDR3 amino acid sequence together with its V-gene family, and reads lacking a unique V-gene family were excluded. A later analysis removed 550 to 650 highly shared, low-generation-probability nucleotide sequences to deal with suspected cross-contamination and a sequencing artifact. In a later analysis, a clonal expansion index was calculated for each public chain from normalized within-repertoire ranks of inferred template counts. A later analysis computed generation probabilities with a VDJ recombination model fitted to out-of-frame rearrangements, and checked the results against IGoR. In a later analysis, TCR-TCR, TCR-HLA and TCR-CMV co-occurrence was scored with hypergeometric tests, and a repertoire-size bias correction was applied to TCR pairs. False discovery rates were estimated in a later analysis by permuting HLA or CMV assignments 20 times. In a later analysis, co-occurring TCRs were grouped using DBSCAN, with TCRdist sequence similarity added in when clustering inside HLA-allele-positive subsets. Repertoires with fewer than 30,000 or more than 120,000 public chains were left out of co-occurrence clustering, as were four to six repertoires with anomalous nucleotide sharing. Held by TCRdb, this immuneACCESS table contains in-frame sequences only and omits some clones. Under half of the omission traces to an unresolved V gene where checked; the cause of the rest is unknown. The V and J calls and clone size are taken from that table; D and trimming were inferred from the DNA. The sample data list 130,000 or so clones, and around four fifths of these were observed just once. Of the sample, approximately 1.9% falls within the top ten clones.

Remarks on this clone: Its target antigen remains unknown. No much larger clone is present one base from it, and per-base qualities are unavailable.

The chain is assembled from TRBV11-2 and TRBJ1-1; TRBD1 might be the D gene, on 5 matching bases. This clonotype was sampled from a woman aged 40 to 50 in good health and CMV-seronegative. Sequencing was carried out using PBMCs. The CDR3 reads CASSGSSGAESEAFF. The nucleotide sequence reads as follows: TGTGCCAGCAGCGGGTCCAGCGGGGCTGAGTCTGAAGCTTTCTTT. This CDR3, with the reference TRBV11-2 and TRBJ1-1 proteins standing in past its ends, gives the full variable domain EAGVAQSPRYKIIEKRQSVAFWCNPISGHATLYWYQQILGQGPKLLIQFQNNGVVDDSQLPKDRFSAERLKGVDSTLKIQPAKLEDSAVYLCASSGSSGAESEAFFGQGTRLTVV.